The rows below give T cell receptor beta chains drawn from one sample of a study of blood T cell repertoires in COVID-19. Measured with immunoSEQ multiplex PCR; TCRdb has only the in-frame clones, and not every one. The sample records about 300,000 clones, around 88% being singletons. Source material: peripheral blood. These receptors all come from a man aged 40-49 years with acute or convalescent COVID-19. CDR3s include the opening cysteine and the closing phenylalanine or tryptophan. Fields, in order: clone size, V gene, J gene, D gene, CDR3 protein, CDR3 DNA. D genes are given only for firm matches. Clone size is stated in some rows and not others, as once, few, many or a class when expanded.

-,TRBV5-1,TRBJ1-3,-,CASSWSGTSGNTIYF,TGCGCCAGCAGCTGGTCCGGGACTTCTGGAAACACCATATATTTT
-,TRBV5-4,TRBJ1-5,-,CASSLAGAGQPQHF,TGTGCCAGCAGCTTGGCAGGGGCAGGACAGCCCCAGCATTTT
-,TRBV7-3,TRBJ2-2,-,CASSLGGSGELFF,TGTGCCAGCAGCTTAGGTGGGAGCGGGGAGCTGTTTTTT
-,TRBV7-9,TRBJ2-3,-,CASSLRGQMGLGTDTQYF,TGTGCCAGCAGCTTAAGAGGGCAAATGGGGTTAGGCACAGATACGCAGTATTTT
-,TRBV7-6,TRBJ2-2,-,CASSLMGSTNTGELFF,TGTGCCAGCAGCCTTATGGGCTCAACGAACACCGGGGAGCTGTTTTTT
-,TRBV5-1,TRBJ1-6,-,CASSLGPTSYNSPLHF,TGCGCCAGCAGCTTGGGCCCGACATCCTATAATTCACCCCTCCACTTT
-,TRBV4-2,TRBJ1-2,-,CASSQDTGGRGYTF,TGTGCCAGCAGCCAAGATACGGGGGGAAGAGGCTACACCTTC
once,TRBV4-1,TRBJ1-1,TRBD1,CASSSGGAGTEAFF,TGCGCCAGCAGTTCAGGGGGCGCGGGGACTGAAGCTTTCTTT
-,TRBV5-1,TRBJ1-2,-,CASSDPREGGGYGYTF,TGCGCCAGCAGTGATCCCCGGGAGGGAGGAGGCTATGGCTACACCTTC
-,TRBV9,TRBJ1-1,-,CASSVERLTEAFF,TGTGCCAGCAGCGTAGAGAGGCTCACTGAAGCTTTCTTT
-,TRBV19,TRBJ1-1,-,CASSMSRGGGNTEAFF,TGTGCCAGTAGTATGTCCAGGGGCGGGGGGAACACTGAAGCTTTCTTT
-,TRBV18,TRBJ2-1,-,CASSPNGGSYNEQFF,TGTGCCAGCTCACCAAACGGCGGTTCCTACAATGAGCAGTTCTTC
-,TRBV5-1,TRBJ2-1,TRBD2,CASSDTLAGGSSNEQFF,TGCGCCAGCAGCGATACCCTAGCGGGGGGGAGTAGTAATGAGCAGTTCTTC
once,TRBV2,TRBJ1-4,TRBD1,CASRGQTPYEKLFF,TGTGCCAGCAGGGGACAGACTCCCTATGAAAAACTGTTTTTT
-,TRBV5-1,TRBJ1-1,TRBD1,CASSLGGTENTEAFF,TGCGCCAGCAGCCTTGGAGGGACAGAGAACACTGAAGCTTTCTTT
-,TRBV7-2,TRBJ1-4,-,CASSGGQSNEKLFF,TGTGCCAGCAGCGGGGGACAATCTAATGAAAAACTGTTTTTT
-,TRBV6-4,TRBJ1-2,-,CASSESGAGGYTF,TGTGCCAGCAGTGAATCAGGGGCCGGCGGCTACACCTTC
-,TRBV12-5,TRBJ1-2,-,CASGLMEGYTF,TGTGCTAGTGGTTTGATGGAGGGCTACACCTTC
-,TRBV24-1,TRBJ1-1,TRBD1,CATSADTTGITEAFF,TGTGCCACCAGTGCAGATACGACAGGGATCACTGAAGCTTTCTTT
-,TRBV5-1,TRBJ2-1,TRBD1,CASSGTTGAYNEQFF,TGCGCCAGCAGCGGAACAACAGGGGCATACAATGAGCAGTTCTTC